This T cell receptor (beta chain) was found in a study of OX40 agonist ivuxolimab in advanced cancers. From germline, CDR1 is MNHEY and CDR2 SMNVEV (reference sequence). The trim removed 6 bases at V and 2 bases at J, leaving 4 bases unmatched. This CDR3 has 14 amino acids. Study results and caveats: Averaged across samples, CD8+ T cells carried more expanded clones than CD4+ did. The work left the antigen specificity of expanded peripheral T cells undetermined.

A note on this clone: Its antigen is not identified.

Some clones are missing from TCRdb's copy, which holds only in-frame ones; the method was immunoSEQ multiplex PCR. Of tens of thousands of clones in the sample, 80% to 90% were seen once. The sample here was CD4+ or CD8+ T cells sorted from blood, taken in a trial of the OX40 agonist ivuxolimab. The clonotype originates from an adult with an advanced solid tumor such as melanoma, head and neck, liver or kidney cancer. The V call is TRBV27, the J call TRBJ2-7, with 10 nucleotides matching TRBD1. In nucleotides, the CDR3 is TGTGCCAGCAGCCGGGACAGGGGACCCTACGAGCAGTACTTC. Translation gives CASSRDRGPYEQYF.